This TCR beta chain appears in the sequencing data of a study of blood T cell repertoires in COVID-19. On the study more broadly: The study drew acute and convalescent COVID-19 samples from the United States, Italy and Spain. In each case, the material was cDNA or gDNA derived from T cells, B-cell-depleted T cells, or PBMCs.

The table lists this clone with a count of one. Authors' data handling: Researchers report that nucleated cell counts were estimated from reference gene primer amplification. Measured with immunoSEQ multiplex PCR; TCRdb has only the in-frame clones, and not every one. V and J calls and clone size are those listed in that table; D and trimming were worked out from the DNA. The profile shows approximately 180,000 clones, 75% to 95% of them singletons. Sequencing was performed on peripheral blood. This receptor was taken from a man in his forties or fifties with acute or convalescent COVID-19.

The CDR3 DNA reads TGTGCCAGCAGTCCTACGGACAGTTCCATTGGCTACACCTTC. It encodes CASSPTDSSIGYTF. This chain connects TRBV28 to TRBJ1-2, with D tentatively TRBD1 (6 bases). This CDR3 contains 14 residues. The germline V gene encodes CDR1 MDHEN and CDR2 SYDVKM. The germline V and J ends were trimmed by 5 bases and 7 bases, with 17 bases remaining between them.